Detailed here is one T cell receptor beta chain. The data were obtained in a study of blood T cell repertoires in COVID-19. Whole-study context: The United States, Italy and Spain supplied acute and convalescent COVID-19 samples.

Clones were read by immunoSEQ multiplex PCR, and TCRdb kept only the in-frame ones, dropping some. This table has some 250,000 clones, over 80% appearing once. The germline V gene encodes CDR1 SGHRS and CDR2 YFSETQ. The CDR3 has 12 residues. Between the trimmed V and J ends, which lost 4 bases and 5 bases, there was a span of 8 bases. The receptor's source is a human donor in a cohort exposed to, infected with or recovered from COVID-19 (not recorded which). The donor label of this sample is uncertain. Sequencing was performed on PBMCs or T cells enriched from blood (not recorded which). The V gene is TRBV5-1, the J gene TRBJ2-3; D unclear. The CDR3 protein is CASSENRDTQYF. The DNA of the CDR3 is TGCGCCAGCAGCGAAAACAGAGATACGCAGTATTTT.